A selection of T cell receptor beta chains follows, all from one sample in a study of T cell responses to AZD1222 COVID-19 vaccine. This table comes from immunoSEQ multiplex PCR, and its TCRdb copy is limited to in-frame clones, with some not included. Of about 94,000 clones in the sample, roughly 90% were seen once. Sample: peripheral blood, taken 28 days after the second AZD1222 dose. The receptor source for this set is an adult who received the AZD1222 COVID-19 vaccine. Both conserved end residues are part of each CDR3. The D gene is left open where the match is weak. The listing skips clone size in some rows; elsewhere it reads once, few, many or a size class.

J: TRBJ2-1
V: TRBV5-1
D: TRBD1
size: once
CDR3: CASSSAGTEYNEQFF
DNA: TGCGCCAGCAGCTCGGCCGGGACAGAATACAATGAGCAGTTCTTC

J: TRBJ2-5
V: TRBV15
D: NA
size: NA
CDR3: CATSRRGETQYF
DNA: TGTGCCACCAGCAGAAGAGGGGAGACCCAGTACTTC

J: TRBJ2-1
V: TRBV28
D: NA
size: NA
CDR3: CASSLGGDEQFF
DNA: TGTGCCAGCAGTTTAGGGGGAGATGAGCAGTTCTTC

J: TRBJ2-5
V: TRBV9
D: TRBD1
size: NA
CDR3: CASSVDQGAREETQYF
DNA: TGTGCCAGCAGCGTAGATCAGGGGGCGCGGGAAGAGACCCAGTACTTC

J: TRBJ2-3
V: TRBV7-8
D: NA
size: NA
CDR3: CASSPMWGRGVGDTQYF
DNA: TGTGCCAGCAGCCCCATGTGGGGCCGAGGGGTTGGAGATACGCAGTATTTT

J: TRBJ2-7
V: TRBV11-1
D: TRBD1
size: NA
CDR3: CASSFQDRVYEQYF
DNA: TGTGCCAGCAGCTTCCAGGACAGGGTCTACGAGCAGTACTTC

J: TRBJ1-1
V: TRBV30
D: NA
size: NA
CDR3: CASGVRSTEAFF
DNA: TGTGCCTCCGGGGTGAGGAGCACTGAAGCTTTCTTT

J: TRBJ2-7
V: TRBV27
D: TRBD2
size: few
CDR3: CASSLGTSGMGEQYF
DNA: TGTGCCAGCAGTTTAGGGACTAGCGGGATGGGTGAGCAGTACTTC

J: TRBJ1-6
V: TRBV6-5
D: TRBD1
size: NA
CDR3: CASRPDRGYSPLHF
DNA: TGTGCCAGCAGACCTGACAGGGGGTACTCACCCCTCCACTTT

J: TRBJ2-2
V: TRBV5-6
D: NA
size: NA
CDR3: CASSLEGAYGELFF
DNA: TGTGCCAGCAGCTTGGAAGGGGCCTACGGGGAGCTGTTTTTT

J: TRBJ2-3
V: TRBV5-8
D: TRBD2
size: NA
CDR3: CASSLGLAHTDTQYF
DNA: TGTGCCAGCAGCTTGGGACTAGCGCACACAGATACGCAGTATTTT

J: TRBJ1-4
V: TRBV9
D: NA
size: NA
CDR3: CASTPGIQDEKLFF
DNA: TGTGCCAGCACCCCCGGGATCCAGGACGAAAAACTGTTTTTT

J: TRBJ2-5
V: TRBV4-2
D: TRBD2
size: few
CDR3: CASSQVASGEVETQYF
DNA: TGTGCCAGCAGCCAAGTCGCTAGCGGGGAAGTGGAGACCCAGTACTTC

J: TRBJ2-7
V: TRBV9
D: NA
size: NA
CDR3: CASSPGGHYEQYF
DNA: TGTGCCAGCAGCCCAGGAGGGCATTACGAGCAGTACTTC

J: TRBJ2-3
V: TRBV7-2
D: TRBD1
size: NA
CDR3: CASSLDRSTDTQYF
DNA: TGTGCCAGCAGCTTGGACAGGAGCACAGATACGCAGTATTTT

J: TRBJ1-2
V: TRBV5-1
D: NA
size: NA
CDR3: CASSLASGGYSGYTF
DNA: TGCGCCAGCAGCTTGGCCTCGGGGGGGTACAGTGGCTACACCTTC

J: TRBJ1-1
V: TRBV6-5
D: TRBD1
size: once
CDR3: CASSTGQGVEAFF
DNA: TGTGCCAGCAGTACGGGACAGGGTGTTGAAGCTTTCTTT

J: TRBJ1-1
V: TRBV7-9
D: NA
size: NA
CDR3: CASSLLSRGTEAFF
DNA: TGTGCCAGCAGCTTACTTAGCCGAGGGACTGAAGCTTTCTTT

J: TRBJ1-5
V: TRBV3-1/TRBV3-2
D: NA
size: NA
CDR3: CASSQDRDQPQHF
DNA: TGTGCCAGCAGCCAAGACCGGGATCAGCCCCAGCATTTT

J: TRBJ1-6
V: TRBV5-5
D: NA
size: NA
CDR3: CASSFGVHPEVSPLHF
DNA: TGTGCCAGCAGCTTTGGTGTGCACCCCGAGGTTTCACCCCTCCACTTT

J: TRBJ1-1
V: TRBV4-2
D: NA
size: NA
CDR3: CASSQVRWRDSITEAFF
DNA: TGTGCCAGCAGCCAAGTTAGGTGGCGAGACAGCATCACTGAAGCTTTCTTT

J: TRBJ1-5
V: TRBV28
D: NA
size: NA
CDR3: CASSLPVSNQPQHF
DNA: TGTGCCAGCAGTTTGCCGGTTAGCAATCAGCCCCAGCATTTT

J: TRBJ2-7
V: TRBV5-6
D: NA
size: medium-sized
CDR3: CASSPTGGYEQYF
DNA: TGTGCCAGCAGCCCTACCGGGGGCTACGAGCAGTACTTC

J: TRBJ2-6
V: TRBV5-6
D: NA
size: medium-sized
CDR3: CASSLGAGANVLTF
DNA: TGTGCCAGCAGCTTGGGGGCTGGGGCCAACGTCCTGACTTTC

J: TRBJ2-7
V: TRBV7-2
D: NA
size: few
CDR3: CASSLGLDEQYF
DNA: TGTGCCAGCAGCTTAGGTCTCGACGAGCAGTACTTC

J: TRBJ1-1
V: TRBV7-2
D: TRBD1
size: NA
CDR3: CASRSGGGTEAFF
DNA: TGTGCCAGCAGGTCAGGGGGCGGGACTGAAGCTTTCTTT

J: TRBJ1-2
V: TRBV6-5
D: NA
size: NA
CDR3: CASSSDRYGYTF
DNA: TGTGCCAGCAGTTCGGACAGATATGGCTACACCTTC

J: TRBJ2-5
V: TRBV15
D: TRBD2
size: NA
CDR3: CATSLAGVAETQYF
DNA: TGTGCCACCAGTCTGGCGGGGGTAGCAGAGACCCAGTACTTC

J: TRBJ1-2
V: TRBV19
D: NA
size: NA
CDR3: CASSISFGQGGYTF
DNA: TGTGCCAGTAGTATATCATTTGGACAAGGAGGCTACACCTTC

J: TRBJ1-2
V: TRBV27
D: NA
size: few
CDR3: CASRNGRGGHNYGYTF
DNA: TGTGCCAGCAGGAACGGGAGAGGTGGGCATAACTATGGCTACACCTTC

J: TRBJ1-3
V: TRBV11-3
D: NA
size: NA
CDR3: CASSMPPVLSSGNTIYF
DNA: TGTGCCAGCTCGATGCCGCCAGTACTAAGCTCTGGAAACACCATATATTTT

J: TRBJ1-1
V: TRBV4-2
D: NA
size: NA
CDR3: CASSVRREGTEAFF
DNA: TGTGCCAGCAGCGTACGACGGGAGGGCACTGAAGCTTTCTTT

J: TRBJ1-4
V: TRBV6-6
D: NA
size: NA
CDR3: CASSSDWTYRMEKLFF
DNA: TGTGCCAGCAGTTCCGACTGGACCTATCGGATGGAAAAACTGTTTTTT

J: TRBJ2-6
V: TRBV3-1/TRBV3-2
D: NA
size: NA
CDR3: CASSQRGNGANVLTF
DNA: TGTGCCAGCAGCCAACGGGGGAATGGGGCCAACGTCCTGACTTTC

J: TRBJ2-3
V: TRBV5-4
D: NA
size: NA
CDR3: CASSLGGGVSTDTQYF
DNA: TGTGCCAGCAGCTTGGGTGGCGGGGTCAGCACAGATACGCAGTATTTT

J: TRBJ1-6
V: TRBV6-5
D: NA
size: few
CDR3: CASSYSIRSYNSPLHF
DNA: TGTGCCAGCAGTTACTCGATCCGGTCCTATAATTCACCCCTCCACTTT

J: TRBJ1-3
V: TRBV5-1
D: NA
size: NA
CDR3: CASSLDGRISGNTIYF
DNA: TGCGCCAGCAGCTTGGACGGACGGATCTCTGGAAACACCATATATTTT

J: TRBJ2-7
V: TRBV30
D: TRBD2
size: NA
CDR3: CAWRRGLAGGFYEQYF
DNA: TGTGCCTGGAGGAGGGGACTAGCGGGGGGGTTCTACGAGCAGTACTTC

J: TRBJ2-5
V: TRBV27
D: NA
size: NA
CDR3: CASSLSNRAETQYF
DNA: TGTGCCAGCAGTTTATCGAACAGGGCTGAGACCCAGTACTTC

J: TRBJ2-1
V: TRBV4-1
D: NA
size: NA
CDR3: CASSQRSSYNEQFF
DNA: TGCGCCAGCAGCCAACGGAGCTCCTACAATGAGCAGTTCTTC

J: TRBJ1-2
V: TRBV19
D: TRBD1
size: NA
CDR3: CASSAGGTVISYGYTF
DNA: TGTGCCAGTAGTGCCGGAGGGACAGTCATATCCTATGGCTACACCTTC

J: TRBJ2-7
V: TRBV30
D: NA
size: NA
CDR3: CAWSWGNPYEQYF
DNA: TGTGCCTGGAGCTGGGGGAATCCTTACGAGCAGTACTTC

J: TRBJ1-1
V: TRBV7-2
D: TRBD1
size: NA
CDR3: CASSLDGPGQGNTEAFF
DNA: TGTGCCAGCAGCTTAGACGGCCCGGGACAGGGAAACACTGAAGCTTTCTTT

J: TRBJ1-6
V: TRBV27
D: NA
size: NA
CDR3: CASSLGLNSPLHF
DNA: TGTGCCAGCAGTTTAGGACTGAATTCACCCCTCCACTTT

J: TRBJ1-1
V: TRBV10-3
D: TRBD1
size: once
CDR3: CAITRTGGGNTEAFF
DNA: TGTGCCATCACGAGGACAGGGGGAGGGAACACTGAAGCTTTCTTT

J: TRBJ1-1
V: TRBV19
D: NA
size: NA
CDR3: CASSYTVDTEAFF
DNA: TGTGCCAGTAGCTACACAGTGGACACTGAAGCTTTCTTT

J: TRBJ2-3
V: TRBV19
D: NA
size: NA
CDR3: CASSLAGALRTYTDTQYF
DNA: TGTGCCAGTAGCCTGGCGGGGGCCCTCCGAACGTACACAGATACGCAGTATTTT

J: TRBJ2-1
V: TRBV7-2
D: TRBD2
size: NA
CDR3: CASSMREAYNEQFF
DNA: TGTGCCAGCAGCATGCGGGAGGCTTACAATGAGCAGTTCTTC

J: TRBJ1-3
V: TRBV5-1
D: TRBD1
size: NA
CDR3: CASSWQGQDGNTIYF
DNA: TGCGCCAGCAGCTGGCAGGGACAGGATGGAAACACCATATATTTT

J: TRBJ2-1
V: TRBV11-2
D: NA
size: NA
CDR3: CASSSSRTSGGDDNEQFF
DNA: TGTGCCAGCAGCTCATCACGAACTTCAGGGGGGGACGACAATGAGCAGTTCTTC